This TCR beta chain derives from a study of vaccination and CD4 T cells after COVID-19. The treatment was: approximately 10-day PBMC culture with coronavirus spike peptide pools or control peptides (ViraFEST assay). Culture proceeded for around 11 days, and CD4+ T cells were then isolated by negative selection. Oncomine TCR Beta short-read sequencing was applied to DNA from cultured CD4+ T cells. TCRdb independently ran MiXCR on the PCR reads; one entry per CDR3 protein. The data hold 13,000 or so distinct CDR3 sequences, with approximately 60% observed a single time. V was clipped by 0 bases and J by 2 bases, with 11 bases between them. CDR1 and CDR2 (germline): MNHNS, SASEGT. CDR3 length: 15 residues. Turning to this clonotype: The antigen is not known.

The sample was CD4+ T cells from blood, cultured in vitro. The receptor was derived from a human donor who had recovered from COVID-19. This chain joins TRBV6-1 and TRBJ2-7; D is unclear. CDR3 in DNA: TGTGCCAGCAGTGAAGCACCGCGGACCCCCTACGAGCAGTACTTC. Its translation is CASSEAPRTPYEQYF.